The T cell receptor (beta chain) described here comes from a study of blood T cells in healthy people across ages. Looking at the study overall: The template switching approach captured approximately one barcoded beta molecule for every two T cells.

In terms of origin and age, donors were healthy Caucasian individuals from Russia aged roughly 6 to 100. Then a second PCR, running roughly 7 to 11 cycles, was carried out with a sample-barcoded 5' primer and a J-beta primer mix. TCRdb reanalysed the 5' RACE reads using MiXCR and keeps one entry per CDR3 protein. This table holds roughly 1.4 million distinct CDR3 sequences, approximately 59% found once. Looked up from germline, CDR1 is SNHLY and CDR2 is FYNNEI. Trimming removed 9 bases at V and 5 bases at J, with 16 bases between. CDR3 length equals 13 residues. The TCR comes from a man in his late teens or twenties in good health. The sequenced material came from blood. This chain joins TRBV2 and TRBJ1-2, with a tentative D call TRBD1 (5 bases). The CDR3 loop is CARQRTRGYGYTF. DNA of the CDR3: TGTGCCAGACAACGGACCCGGGGGTATGGCTACACCTTC.